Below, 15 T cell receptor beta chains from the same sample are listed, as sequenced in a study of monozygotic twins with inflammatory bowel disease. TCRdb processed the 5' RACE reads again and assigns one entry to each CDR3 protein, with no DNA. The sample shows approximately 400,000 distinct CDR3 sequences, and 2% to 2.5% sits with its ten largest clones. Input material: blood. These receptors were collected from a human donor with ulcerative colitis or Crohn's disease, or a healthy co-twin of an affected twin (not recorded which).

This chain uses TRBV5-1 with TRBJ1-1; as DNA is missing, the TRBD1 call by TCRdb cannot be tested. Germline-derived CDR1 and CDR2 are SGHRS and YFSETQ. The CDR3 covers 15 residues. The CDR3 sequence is CASSFAHWDSTEAFF.

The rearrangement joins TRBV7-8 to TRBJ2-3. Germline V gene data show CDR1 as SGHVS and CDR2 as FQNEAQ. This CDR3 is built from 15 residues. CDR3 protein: CASSLVLAQADTQYF.

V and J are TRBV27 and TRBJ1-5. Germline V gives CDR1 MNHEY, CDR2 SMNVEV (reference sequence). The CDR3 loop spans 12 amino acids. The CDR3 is CASRGKNQPQHF.

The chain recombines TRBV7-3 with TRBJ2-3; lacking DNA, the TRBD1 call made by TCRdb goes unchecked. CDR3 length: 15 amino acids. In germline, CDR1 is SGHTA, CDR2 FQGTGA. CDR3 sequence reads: CASSSGGNLGDTQYF.

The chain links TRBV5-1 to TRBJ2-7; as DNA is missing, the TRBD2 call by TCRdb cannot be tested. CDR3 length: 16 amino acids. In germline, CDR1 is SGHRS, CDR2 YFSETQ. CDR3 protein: CASSLSVASGRYEQYF.

The CDR3 reads CSAPRTGENNEQFF. The rearrangement joins TRBV20-1 to TRBJ2-1; TCRdb outputs TRBD1, but without DNA this stays unchecked. CDR1 is DFQATT and CDR2 is SNEGSKA in the germline V gene (reference sequence). The CDR3 totals 14 residues.

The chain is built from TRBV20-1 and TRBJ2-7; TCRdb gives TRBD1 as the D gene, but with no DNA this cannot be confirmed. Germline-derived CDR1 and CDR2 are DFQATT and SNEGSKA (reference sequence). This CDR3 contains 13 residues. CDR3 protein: CSAKPGPSYEQYF.

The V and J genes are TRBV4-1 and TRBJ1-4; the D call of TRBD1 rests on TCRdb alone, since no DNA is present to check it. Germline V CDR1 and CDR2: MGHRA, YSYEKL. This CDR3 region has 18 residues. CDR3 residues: CASSQDPAGDTRNEKLFF.

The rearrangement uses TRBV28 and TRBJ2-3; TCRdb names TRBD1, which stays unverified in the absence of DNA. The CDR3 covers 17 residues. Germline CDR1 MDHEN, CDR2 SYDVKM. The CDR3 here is CATRQVLGVVGTDTQYF.

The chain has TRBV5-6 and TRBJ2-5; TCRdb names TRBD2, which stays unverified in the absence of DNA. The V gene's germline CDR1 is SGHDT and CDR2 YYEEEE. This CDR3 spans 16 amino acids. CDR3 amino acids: CASSPGLAGAGETQYF.

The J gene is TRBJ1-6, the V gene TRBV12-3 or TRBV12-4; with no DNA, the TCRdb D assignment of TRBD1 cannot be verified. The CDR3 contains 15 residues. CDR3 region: CASSFGDRANSPLHF.

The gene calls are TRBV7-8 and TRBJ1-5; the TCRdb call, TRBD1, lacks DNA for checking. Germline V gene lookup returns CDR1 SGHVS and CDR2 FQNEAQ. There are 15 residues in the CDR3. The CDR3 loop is CASSQQGTHGQPQHF.

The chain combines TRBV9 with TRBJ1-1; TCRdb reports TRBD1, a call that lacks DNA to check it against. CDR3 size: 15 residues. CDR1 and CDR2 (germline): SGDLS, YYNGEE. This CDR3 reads CASSAGPGVNTEAFF.

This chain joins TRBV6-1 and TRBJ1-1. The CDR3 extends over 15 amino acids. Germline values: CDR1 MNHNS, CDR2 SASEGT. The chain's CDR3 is CASSPRRARETEAFF.

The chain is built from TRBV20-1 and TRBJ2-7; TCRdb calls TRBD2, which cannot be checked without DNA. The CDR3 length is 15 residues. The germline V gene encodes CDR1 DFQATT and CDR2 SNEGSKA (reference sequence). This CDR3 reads CSARGTSGIAYEQYF.